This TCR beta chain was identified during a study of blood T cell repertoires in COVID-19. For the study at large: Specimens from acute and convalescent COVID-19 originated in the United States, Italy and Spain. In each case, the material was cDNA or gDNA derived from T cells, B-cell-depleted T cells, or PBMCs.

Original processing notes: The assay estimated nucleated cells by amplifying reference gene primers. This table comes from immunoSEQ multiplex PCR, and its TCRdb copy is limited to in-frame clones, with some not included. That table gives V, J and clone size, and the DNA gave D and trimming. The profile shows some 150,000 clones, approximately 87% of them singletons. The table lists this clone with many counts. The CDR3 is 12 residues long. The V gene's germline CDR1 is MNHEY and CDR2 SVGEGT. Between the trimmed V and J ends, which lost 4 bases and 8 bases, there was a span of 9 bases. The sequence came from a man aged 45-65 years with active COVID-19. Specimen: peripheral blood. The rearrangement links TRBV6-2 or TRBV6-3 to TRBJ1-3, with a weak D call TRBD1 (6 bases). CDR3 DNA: TGTGCCAGCAGTTCCAGGGGCTACACCATATATTTT. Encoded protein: CASSSRGYTIYF.